A single sample gave rise to the 5 T cell receptor beta chains below, sequenced in a study of T cells in Graves' hyperthyroidism and ophthalmopathy. RNA transcripts provided the source from which TCR beta CDR3 regions were amplified. First-round RT-PCR targeting the TCR CDR3 was performed with the HTBI primer set. Each CDR3 protein gets one entry after TCRdb re-called the multiplex PCR reads with MiXCR. In the table there are about 360,000 distinct CDR3 sequences, approximately 13% of which are singletons. The sample taken for sequencing was blood. All receptors derive from a young man with Graves' hyperthyroidism that later progressed to Graves' ophthalmopathy.

The rearrangement links TRBV20-1 to TRBJ2-7, with 7 bases matching TRBD2. J was trimmed by 1 base and V by 0 bases; bases with no gene match: 9. CDR3 length equals 16 residues. Germline values: CDR1 DFQATT, CDR2 SNEGSKA (reference sequence). CDR3 nucleotides: TGCAGTGCTAGAGATTGGGGGGGAGGCGGGTCCTACGAGCAGTACTTC. This translates into CSARDWGGGGSYEQYF.

This clonotype appeared many times. The chain links TRBV7-3 to TRBJ2-7; 9 positions agree with TRBD1. Germline trimming cut 4 bases from V and 3 bases from J; bases unmatched to any gene: 1. From germline, CDR1 is SGHTA and CDR2 FQGTGA. The CDR3 consists of 13 residues. CDR3 bases: TGTGCCAGCAGCTGGGACAGGGACTACGAGCAGTACTTC. As protein: CASSWDRDYEQYF.

Of note for this clonotype: This could be a read error, since a much larger clone is one nucleotide away. The V call is TRBV3-1, the J call TRBJ2-5; D is possibly TRBD1 (6 bases). Germline CDR1 reads LGHDT; CDR2 reads YNNKEL (reference sequence). The CDR3 has 13 amino acids. CDR3 nucleotide sequence: TGTGCCAGCAGCCAGGGACACCAAGAGGCCCAGTACTTC. Residues: CASSQGHQEAQYF.

This clonotype was observed a handful of times. V and J are TRBV15 and TRBJ1-6, with 7 bases aligning to TRBD1. After removal of 6 bases from V and 0 bases from J, the junction contained 5 bases not matched to a gene. This CDR3 contains 16 residues. Germline loops: CDR1 LNHNV, CDR2 YYDKDF (reference sequence). DNA of the CDR3: TGTGCCACCAGACAATCAGGGGGCTCCTATAATTCACCCCTCCACTTT. This encodes CATRQSGGSYNSPLHF.

Ten or more counts support this clonotype. The V and J genes are TRBV11-3 and TRBJ1-6, with TRBD1 matching over 8 bases. Germline trimming cut 5 bases from V and 8 bases from J; bases unmatched to any gene: 5. The CDR3 spans 14 residues. Germline V gene sequence: CDR1 SGHNT, CDR2 YENEEA. The CDR3 region has the DNA TGTGCCAGCAGCCGTGGACAGGGAGATTCACCCCTCCACTTT. Translation gives CASSRGQGDSPLHF.